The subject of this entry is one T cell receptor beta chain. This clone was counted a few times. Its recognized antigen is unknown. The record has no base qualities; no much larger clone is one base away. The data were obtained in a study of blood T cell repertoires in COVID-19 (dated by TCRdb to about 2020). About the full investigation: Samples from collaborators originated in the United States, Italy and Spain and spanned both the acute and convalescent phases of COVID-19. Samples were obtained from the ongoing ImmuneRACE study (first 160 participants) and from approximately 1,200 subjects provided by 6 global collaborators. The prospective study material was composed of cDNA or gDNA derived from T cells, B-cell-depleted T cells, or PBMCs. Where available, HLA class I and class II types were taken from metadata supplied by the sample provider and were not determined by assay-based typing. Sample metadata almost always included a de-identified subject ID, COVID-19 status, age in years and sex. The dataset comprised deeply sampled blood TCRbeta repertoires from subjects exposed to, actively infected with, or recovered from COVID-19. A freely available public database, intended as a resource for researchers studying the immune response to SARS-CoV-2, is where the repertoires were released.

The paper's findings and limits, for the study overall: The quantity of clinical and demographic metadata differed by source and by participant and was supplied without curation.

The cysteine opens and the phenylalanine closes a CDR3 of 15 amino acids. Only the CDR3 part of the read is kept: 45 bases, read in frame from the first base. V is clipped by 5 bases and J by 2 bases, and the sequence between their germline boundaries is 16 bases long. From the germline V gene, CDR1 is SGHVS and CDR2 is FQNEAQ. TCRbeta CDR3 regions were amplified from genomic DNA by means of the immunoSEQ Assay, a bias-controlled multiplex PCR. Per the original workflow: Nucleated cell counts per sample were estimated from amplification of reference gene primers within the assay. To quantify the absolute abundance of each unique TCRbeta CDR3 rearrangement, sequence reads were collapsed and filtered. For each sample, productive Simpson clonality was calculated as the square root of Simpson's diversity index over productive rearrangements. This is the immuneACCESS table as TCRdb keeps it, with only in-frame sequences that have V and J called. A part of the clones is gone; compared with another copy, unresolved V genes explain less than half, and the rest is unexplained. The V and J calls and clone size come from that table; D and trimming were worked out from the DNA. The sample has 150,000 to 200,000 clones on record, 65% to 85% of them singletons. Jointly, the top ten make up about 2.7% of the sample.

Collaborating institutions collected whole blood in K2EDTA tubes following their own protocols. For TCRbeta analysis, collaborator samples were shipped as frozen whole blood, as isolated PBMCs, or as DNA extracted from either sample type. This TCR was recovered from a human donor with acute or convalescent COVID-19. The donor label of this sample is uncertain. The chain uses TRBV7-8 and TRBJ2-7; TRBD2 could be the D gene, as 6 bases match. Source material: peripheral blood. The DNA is TGTGCCAGCAGCATCCCGACTAGATTCCCCTACGAGCAGTACTTC. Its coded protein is CASSIPTRFPYEQYF. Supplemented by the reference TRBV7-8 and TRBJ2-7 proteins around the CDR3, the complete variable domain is GAGVSQSPRYKVAKRGQDVALRCDPISGHVSLFWYQQALGQGPEFLTYFQNEAQLDKSGLPSDRFFAERPEGSVSTLKIQRTQQEDSAVYLCASSIPTRFPYEQYFGPGTRLTVT.